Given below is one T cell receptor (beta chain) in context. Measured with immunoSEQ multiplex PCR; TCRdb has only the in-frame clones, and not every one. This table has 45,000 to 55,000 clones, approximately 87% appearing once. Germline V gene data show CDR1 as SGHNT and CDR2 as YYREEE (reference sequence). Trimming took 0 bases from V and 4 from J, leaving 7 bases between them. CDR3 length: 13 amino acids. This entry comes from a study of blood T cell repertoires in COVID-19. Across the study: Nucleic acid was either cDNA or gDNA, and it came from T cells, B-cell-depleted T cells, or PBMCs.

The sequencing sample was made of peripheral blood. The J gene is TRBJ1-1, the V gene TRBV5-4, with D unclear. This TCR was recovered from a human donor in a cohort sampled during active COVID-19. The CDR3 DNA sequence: TGTGCCAGCAGCTTGGAACGAGGCACTGAAGCTTTCTTT. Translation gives CASSLERGTEAFF.